Each of the 25 T cell receptor beta chains below was sequenced from the same sample in a study of CD8 T cells in acute hepatitis C reinfection. TCRdb's table, derived via immunoSEQ multiplex PCR, lists solely in-frame clones and lacks some. The sample includes 30,000 to 45,000 clones, 70% to 90% of them seen just once. Regarding time point: naive CD8 control sorted from an acute-time-point sample. The sample comprised naive CD8+ T cells from PBMCs. All receptors come from a young woman who spontaneously cleared hepatitis C infection.

Comment on this clone: A read error may produce the germline difference seen at one junction end. This chain links TRBV19 with TRBJ2-1; 12 nucleotides line up with TRBD2. The CDR3 spans 19 residues. The germline gives CDR1 LNHDA, CDR2 SQIVND (reference sequence). The CDR3 region has the DNA TGTGCCAGTAATATAGGGCTAGCGGGAGGGTGGAGCTCCTACAATGAGCAGTTCTTC. Translation: CASNIGLAGGWSSYNEQFF.

This sequence joins TRBV10-3 and TRBJ2-3; 11 bases fit TRBD2. This CDR3 is 15 amino acids long. Per the germline V gene, CDR1 is ENHRY and CDR2 is SYGVKD. V lost 9 bases, J lost 2 bases, and 7 bases stayed unmatched. The CDR3 loop is CAIRGTSGNTDTQYF. In DNA, the CDR3 is TGTGCCATACGTGGGACTAGCGGTAACACAGATACGCAGTATTTT.

The chain links TRBV15 to TRBJ2-7, with TRBD1 identical over 9 bases. Unmatched junction bases numbered 9, after V lost 4 bases and J lost 2 bases. This CDR3 region has 16 residues. Germline CDR1 LNHNV, CDR2 YYDKDF (reference sequence). CDR3 coding DNA: TGTGCCACCAGCACACTTGGACAGGGGCGGGCCTACGAGCAGTACTTC. Translated: CATSTLGQGRAYEQYF.

The CDR3 protein is CASSQDHFLVGGTQYF. In nucleotides, the CDR3 is TGCGCCAGCAGCCAAGATCATTTTCTCGTGGGAGGGACCCAGTACTTC. This chain connects TRBV4-1 to TRBJ2-5, with D perhaps TRBD2 (6 bases). Trimming pared 0 bases from V and 7 bases from J, leaving 18 bases between. There are 16 residues in the CDR3. CDR1 is MGHRA and CDR2 is YSYEKL in the germline V gene.

The chain recombines TRBV5-1 with TRBJ2-1; D may be TRBD1 (5 bases). Trimming cost V 9 bases and J 7 bases, with 17 bases left between them. Per the germline V gene, CDR1 is SGHRS and CDR2 is YFSETQ. The CDR3 sequence is 13 residues long. The CDR3, as DNA: TGCGCCACCTGTCCCTCAAACAGGAATGAGCAGTTCTTC. This encodes CATCPSNRNEQFF.

V and J are TRBV21-1 and TRBJ2-1; TRBD2, the D gene given by the table, was not confirmed from the DNA. TRBV21-1 represents a pseudogene. CDR3 size: 18 residues. CDR3 residues: CASLLGTSGSGGYNEQFF. The CDR3 nucleotides read TGTGCCAGCCTGCTCGGGACTAGCGGGAGTGGCGGTTACAATGAGCAGTTCTTC.

The genes are TRBV10-3 and TRBJ2-7; D may match TRBD1 or TRBD2 (5 bases each). V was clipped by 1 base and J by 2 bases, with 12 bases between them. This CDR3 is built from 15 residues. CDR1 and CDR2 (germline): ENHRY, SYGVKD. CDR3 sequence reads: CAISELGEPPYEQYF. CDR3 in DNA: TGTGCCATCAGTGAGTTGGGGGAGCCCCCCTACGAGCAGTACTTC.

This chain uses TRBV2 with TRBJ2-3; D ambiguous. Germline V gene lookup returns CDR1 SNHLY and CDR2 FYNNEI. The CDR3 runs 15 residues. V lost 4 bases and J lost 2, with 13 bases in between. The CDR3 loop reads CASSVAPMSTDTQYF. The CDR3 DNA reads as TGTGCCAGCAGTGTAGCACCTATGTCCACAGATACGCAGTATTTT.

This clone showed up just once. This chain connects TRBV29-1 to TRBJ2-7; 13 nucleotides match TRBD2. V shed 3 bases and J 0 bases; nucleotides not matched to a gene: 2. This CDR3 has 15 amino acids. Germline CDR1 reads SQVTM; CDR2 reads ANQGSEA. DNA of the CDR3: TGCAGCGTTGAGACTAGCGGGAGGCCCTCCTACGAGCAGTACTTC. The encoded protein is CSVETSGRPSYEQYF.

This chain links TRBV13 with TRBJ2-1; D ambiguous. Trimming took 0 bases from V and 3 from J, leaving 12 bases between them. Germline V CDR1 and CDR2: PRHDT, FYEKMQ (reference sequence). The CDR3 loop spans 16 amino acids. The CDR3 bases are TGTGCCAGCAGCTTAGGCCTGGGCGGAATCTACAATGAGCAGTTCTTC. Its protein product is CASSLGLGGIYNEQFF.

This chain connects TRBV29-1 to TRBJ2-5, with D possibly being TRBD1 (6 bases). The CDR3 loop spans 13 amino acids. Deletions cut 6 bases from V and 1 base from J, with 12 bases between. CDR1 SQVTM and CDR2 ANQGSEA come from the germline V gene. The DNA of the CDR3 is TGCAGCGTGTACGGGACAACCCAAGAGACCCAGTACTTC. Its translation is CSVYGTTQETQYF.

J is TRBJ2-1 and V is TRBV7-8, with 12 bases matching TRBD2. V was clipped by 1 base and J by 6 bases; unmatched bases: 10. Germline V gene sequence: CDR1 SGHVS, CDR2 FQNEAQ. This CDR3 region has 18 residues. Here the CDR3 DNA reads TGTGCCAGCAGCTTAGTATTGGGACTAGCGGGCAAAACCAATGAGCAGTTCTTC. This gives the protein CASSLVLGLAGKTNEQFF.

This rearrangement joins TRBV27 to TRBJ2-5; D not certain. The end of the DNA aligns better with TRBJ2-7, so the J call may be wrong. The CDR3 covers 11 residues. Germline CDR1 is MNHEY and CDR2 is SMNVEV (reference sequence). CDR3 nucleotide sequence: TGTGCCAGCAGGAACTCCTACGAGCAGTACTTC. Amino acids: CASRNSYEQYF.

This sequence joins TRBV5-4 and TRBJ2-5; 7 bases are a match to TRBD2. Per germline, CDR1 SGHNT and CDR2 YYREEE (reference sequence). This CDR3 spans 15 amino acids. With V trimmed by 0 bases and J by 0 bases, 2 bases remained unmatched. The CDR3 region is CASSLGLAHQETQYF. The CDR3 DNA reads TGTGCCAGCAGCTTGGGACTAGCTCACCAAGAGACCCAGTACTTC.

Only one count was recorded for this clone. The genes are TRBV27 and TRBJ2-7, with 7 nucleotides matching TRBD1. Trimming took 5 bases from V and 2 from J; bases not matched to a gene: 3. The CDR3 runs 13 residues. Germline V gene data show CDR1 as MNHEY and CDR2 as SMNVEV (reference sequence). This CDR3 is CASSPGQTYEQYF. Written as DNA, the CDR3 is TGTGCCAGCAGTCCGGGACAGACCTACGAGCAGTACTTC.

This clone appeared once. This sequence joins TRBV7-9 and TRBJ2-7, with D perhaps matching TRBD1 (5 bases). The germline gives CDR1 SEHNR, CDR2 FQNEAQ (reference sequence). The CDR3 is 14 residues long. V shed 5 bases and J shed 2 bases, with 13 bases lying between them. The CDR3 loop is CASSATTATYEQYF. The CDR3, as DNA: TGTGCCAGCAGCGCGACGACAGCTACCTACGAGCAGTACTTC.

The V gene is TRBV6-1, the J gene TRBJ2-1; D might be TRBD1 or TRBD2, each matching 7 bases. The CDR3 has 11 amino acids. V dropped 11 bases and J dropped 9 bases, with 14 bases sitting between them. Germline lookup yields CDR1 MNHNS and CDR2 SASEGT. This CDR3 is CAVTGEGEQFF. The DNA of the CDR3 is TGTGCCGTCACAGGGGAGGGTGAGCAGTTCTTC.

V and J are TRBV18 and TRBJ2-7; the match to TRBD2 covers 13 bases. The CDR3 runs to 17 residues. J lost 6 bases, V lost 5 bases, and 13 bases had no gene match. CDR1 and CDR2 from the germline V gene are KGHSH and LQKENI. The chain's CDR3 is CASSVGLAGPTRGEQYF. CDR3 sequence (DNA): TGTGCCAGCTCAGTGGGACTAGCGGGACCAACTCGGGGCGAGCAGTACTTC.

The chain employs TRBV27 and TRBJ2-3; unclear D gene. The V and J ends lost 3 bases and 6 bases respectively, with 4 bases between them. The CDR3 has 11 amino acids. The germline V gene encodes CDR1 MNHEY and CDR2 SMNVEV (reference sequence). Here the CDR3 DNA reads TGTGCCAGCAGTTTGTACGATACGCAGTATTTT. Its translation is CASSLYDTQYF.

The J gene is TRBJ2-3, the V gene TRBV5-1; 8 bases match TRBD2. The CDR3 runs to 14 residues. The V gene end was trimmed by 4 bases and the J gene end by 3 bases; junction bases not matched to a gene: 4. The germline gives CDR1 SGHRS, CDR2 YFSETQ. In DNA, the CDR3 is TGCGCCAGCAGCCAAAGCGGGAGTACAGATACGCAGTATTTT. Its translation: CASSQSGSTDTQYF.

The DNA of the CDR3 is TGTGCCAGCACCCGCGGGTCAGATACGCAGTATTTT. This gives the protein CASTRGSDTQYF. The chain carries TRBV7-6 and TRBJ2-3; weak D call: TRBD2 (5 bases). Germline V lookup: CDR1 SGHVS, CDR2 FNYEAQ. Trimming shortened V by 7 bases and J by 4 bases, and 9 bases separated the two germline ends. This CDR3 is built from 12 residues.

The rearrangement joins TRBV29-1 to TRBJ2-1, with 9 nucleotides matching TRBD2. The germline V gene encodes CDR1 SQVTM and CDR2 ANQGSEA. The CDR3 has 12 residues. V trimming: 3 bases; J trimming: 6 bases; junction bases outside the gene matches: 0. CDR3 sequence: CSVEGLANEQFF. In DNA form, the CDR3 reads TGCAGCGTTGAGGGACTAGCCAATGAGCAGTTCTTC.

This clone was observed once. This chain links TRBV4-1 with TRBJ2-7; possible D gene TRBD2, 6 bases. Trimming cost V 4 bases and J 3 bases, with 16 bases left between them. The CDR3 length is 15 residues. Germline V gives CDR1 MGHRA, CDR2 YSYEKL. The CDR3 DNA sequence: TGCGCCAGCAGCCGTCTGTCGGGAGACGACTACGAGCAGTACTTC. Protein sequence: CASSRLSGDDYEQYF.

CDR3 residues: CASSPGPIQDQPQHF. The CDR3 DNA reads as TGTGCCAGTAGTCCCGGACCTATCCAGGATCAGCCCCAGCATTTT. The gene calls are TRBV19 and TRBJ1-5; D gene unclear. Germline CDR1 reads LNHDA; CDR2 reads SQIVND (reference sequence). V gave up 5 bases and J gave up 5 bases, with 16 bases separating them. The CDR3 runs to 15 residues.

The rearrangement links TRBV4-1 to TRBJ2-5; 7 bases are shared with TRBD2. The CDR3 runs to 15 residues. The junction had 6 bases not matched to a gene; V was cut back by 1 base and J by 4 bases. Germline V CDR1 and CDR2: MGHRA, YSYEKL. In DNA form, the CDR3 reads TGCGCCAGCAGCCAAGGACTAGCAATTCGAGAGACCCAGTACTTC. This sequence encodes CASSQGLAIRETQYF.